Sequencing of this T cell receptor beta chain was carried out in a study of shared clonotypes between healthy human individuals. Over several immunoSEQ plates, each subset's genomic DNA was distributed in even portions. TCRdb's table, derived via immunoSEQ multiplex PCR, lists solely in-frame clones and lacks some. Of roughly 2.1 million clones detected, under 95% appear once; the ten largest clones hold approximately 1.7%. Findings of the study overall: Relative to clonotypes present in all four donors, those not shared had lower generation probabilities.

J lost 7 bases, V lost 3 bases, and 8 bases had no gene match. This CDR3 is built from 16 residues. CDR1 and CDR2 from the germline V gene are MGHRA and YSYEKL. With regard to this clone: The antigen is unknown.

Naive CD8 cells comprised CD45RO-negative, CCR7-positively selected cells, excluding terminally differentiated effector memory CD45RA+ cells. The study enrolled healthy HIV-negative adults without recent acute infections or vaccinations as donors. This TCR derives from a young man in good health. Some clones in this sample may be carry-over from other donors' samples. V is TRBV4-1 and J is TRBJ2-1; TRBD2 matches 11 bases. The sample taken for sequencing was naive CD8+ T cells from PBMCs. The CDR3 nucleotides are TGCGCCAGCAGCCACCGAAAAGGGACTAGCGGTAATGAGCAGTTCTTC. This codes for CASSHRKGTSGNEQFF.